Included here is one TCR beta chain sequence, with context. The specificity of this receptor is unknown. Base qualities are not recorded, but no much larger clone differs from it by a single base. This entry comes from a study of blood T cell repertoires in COVID-19 (dated by TCRdb to 2020 to 2021). With regard to the full study: Collaborator samples came from the United States, Italy and Spain and covered acute and convalescent phases of COVID-19. The prospective study material was composed of cDNA or gDNA derived from T cells, B-cell-depleted T cells, or PBMCs. Subjects who had been exposed to COVID-19, were actively infected with it, or had recovered from it provided the deeply sampled blood TCRbeta repertoires that made up the dataset. The repertoires were made available in a free public database intended to serve as a resource for research on the immune response to SARS-CoV-2. Samples were obtained from the ongoing ImmuneRACE study (first 160 participants) and from over 1,000 subjects provided by 6 global collaborators. Nearly every sample came with metadata listing a de-identified subject ID, COVID-19 status, age in years and sex. Where available, HLA class I and class II types were taken from metadata supplied by the sample provider and were not determined by assay-based typing. Broader findings and caveats from the paper: Clinical and demographic metadata were provided uncurated, with the amount varying by source and participant.

The immunoSEQ Assay, a bias-controlled multiplex PCR, was used to amplify TCRbeta CDR3 regions from genomic DNA. From the authors' description of their analysis: The number of nucleated cells in each sample was estimated by amplification of reference gene primers within the assay. To quantify the absolute abundance of each unique TCRbeta CDR3 rearrangement, sequence reads were collapsed and filtered. Productive Simpson clonality was computed per sample as the square root of Simpson's diversity index over productive rearrangements. This is the immuneACCESS table as TCRdb keeps it, with only in-frame sequences that have V and J called. A part of the clones is gone; compared with another copy, unresolved V genes explain less than half, and the rest is unexplained. V and J calls plus clone size are reproduced from that table; the DNA served to infer D and trimming. Present in this sample are 150,000 or so clones, roughly 85% of which were seen just once. The top ten hold roughly 8% of the sample.

V trim: 3 bases; J trim: 0 bases; unmatched bases: 20. The CDR3 goes from the cysteine to the phenylalanine over 21 residues. Only CDR3 DNA remains: 63 bases, in frame from the first base. The germline V gene encodes CDR1 KGHSH and CDR2 LQKENI. One collaborating source in Seattle enrolled patients during active infection and followed them longitudinally through the course of disease. The collaborating institutions used their own protocols to collect whole blood in K2EDTA tubes. For TCRbeta analysis, collaborator samples were shipped as frozen whole blood, as isolated PBMCs, or as DNA extracted from either sample type.

This sequence originates from an older woman with COVID-19, enrolled during active disease. The rearranged chain carries TRBV18 and TRBJ1-5, with TRBD1 identical over 7 junction bases. The source material was peripheral blood. The DNA sequence reads TGTGCCAGCTCACCCAGCCCACTACGGACAGGCACGAGGGGTAGCAATCAGCCCCAGCATTTT. Its protein is CASSPSPLRTGTRGSNQPQHF. Reference TRBV18 and TRBJ1-5 genes cover what lies past the CDR3, so the full variable domain is NAGVMQNPRHLVRRRGQEARLRCSPMKGHSHVYWYRQLPEEGLKFMVYLQKENIIDESGMPKERFSAEFPKEGPSILRIQQVVRGDSAAYFCASSPSPLRTGTRGSNQPQHFGDGTRLSIL.